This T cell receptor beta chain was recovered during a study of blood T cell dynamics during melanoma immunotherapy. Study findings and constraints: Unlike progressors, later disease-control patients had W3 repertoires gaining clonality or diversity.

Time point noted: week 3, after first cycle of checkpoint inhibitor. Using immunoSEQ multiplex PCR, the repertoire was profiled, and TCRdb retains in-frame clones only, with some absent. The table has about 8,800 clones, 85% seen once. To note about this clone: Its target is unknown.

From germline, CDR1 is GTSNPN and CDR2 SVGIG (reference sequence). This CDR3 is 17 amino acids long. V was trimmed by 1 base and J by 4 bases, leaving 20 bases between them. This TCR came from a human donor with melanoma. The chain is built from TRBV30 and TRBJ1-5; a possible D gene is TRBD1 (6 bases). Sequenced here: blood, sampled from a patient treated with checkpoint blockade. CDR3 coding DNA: TGTGCCTGGAGTGGGGGTCGACAGGCAATCTCAAATCAGCCCCAGCATTTT. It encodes CAWSGGRQAISNQPQHF.